The rows below give T cell receptor beta chains drawn from one sample of a study of identical twins. One entry per CDR3 protein results from TCRdb running MiXCR on the 5' RACE reads. The repertoire has a few hundred thousand distinct CDR3 sequences, over 8.5% of them found once; the top ten carry approximately 3%. These same records also appear under a second study, on yellow fever vaccine responses in identical twins.

The sequenced material came from PBMCs. The origin of the receptors is a woman between 18 and 29 years old in good health. Both conserved end residues are part of each CDR3. The D gene is left open where the match is weak. Where a row states a size, it is once, few, many or the class of an expanded clone; other rows omit it.

DNA	CDR3	size	V	D	J
TGTGCCAGCAGCCAAGATCTAGCGGGAGGGCCAAGAGATACGCAGTATTTT	CASSQDLAGGPRDTQYF	many	TRBV4-2	TRBD2	TRBJ2-3
TGTGCCAGCAGTCGATCCTTGGGACAGGGGGCCTATGGCTACACCTTC	CASSRSLGQGAYGYTF	many	TRBV12-3/TRBV12-4	TRBD1	TRBJ1-2
TGCGCCAGCAGCTCGGGACAGCTTGGTCCGTACCAAGAGACCCAGTACTTC	CASSSGQLGPYQETQYF	-	TRBV5-1	TRBD1	TRBJ2-5
TGCGCCAGCAGCCAAGCCGGGAGGGTGGGTAATGAGCAGTTCTTC	CASSQAGRVGNEQFF	few	TRBV4-3	TRBD2	TRBJ2-1
TGTGCCAGCAGTTTTTTTCAGAGCGTGCCTAGCACAGATACGCAGTATTTT	CASSFFQSVPSTDTQYF	many	TRBV27	-	TRBJ2-3
TGTGCCAGCAGCTCGGGGGCGGGAGTGGCTGAGACCCAGTACTTC	CASSSGAGVAETQYF	-	TRBV7-2	-	TRBJ2-5
TGTGCCAGCAGGCAAGGGGGGGGATCCTACGAGCAGTACTTC	CASRQGGGSYEQYF	few	TRBV2	-	TRBJ2-7
TGTGCCAGCAGCTCAAACTTGGGACTAGCGGGGGTTTACAATGAGCAGTTCTTC	CASSSNLGLAGVYNEQFF	-	TRBV13	TRBD2	TRBJ2-1
TGCAGTGCCAGGGATGGGGGGTCAGAGACCCAGTACTTC	CSARDGGSETQYF	-	TRBV20-1	-	TRBJ2-5
TGTGCCAGCAGTTCCGAGTACAGGGTTCAGCCCCAGCATTTT	CASSSEYRVQPQHF	few	TRBV27	-	TRBJ1-5
TGTGCCAGCAGCCGCGCGGGGGACAATGAGCAGTTCTTC	CASSRAGDNEQFF	-	TRBV11-3	TRBD2	TRBJ2-1
TGTGCCAGCAGCTTAGGGGCGGGGGTCCAGGAGCAGTACTTC	CASSLGAGVQEQYF	few	TRBV7-6	TRBD2	TRBJ2-7
TGTGCCAGCAGGGACCAGCGCCCCACAGATACGCAGTATTTT	CASRDQRPTDTQYF	-	TRBV11-2	-	TRBJ2-3
TGCGCCAGCAGCCAAGATTCGGGTACGGGGTACGAGCAGTACTTC	CASSQDSGTGYEQYF	-	TRBV4-1	-	TRBJ2-7
TGTGCCAGCAGAAACGGGGCGGGAGGTTACAATGAGCAGTTCTTC	CASRNGAGGYNEQFF	-	TRBV6-2/TRBV6-3	TRBD2	TRBJ2-1
TGTGCCAGCAGCCATCTGGGGGTTTCCTACGAGCAGTACTTC	CASSHLGVSYEQYF	-	TRBV4-2	-	TRBJ2-7
TGCGCCAGCAGCCTCATGGGGGGAGATACGCAGTATTTT	CASSLMGGDTQYF	many	TRBV4-3	-	TRBJ2-3
TGCAGTGCTAGAAACGGGTCGGGCTATGGCTACACCTTC	CSARNGSGYGYTF	many	TRBV20-1	-	TRBJ1-2
TGTGCCAGCAGTCTAGAGGCCTGGGGCACTGAAGCTTTCTTT	CASSLEAWGTEAFF	few	TRBV7-8	-	TRBJ1-1
TGTGCCAGCAGCCTCTCTAAAGTGCTAGGAAGCACAGATACGCAGTATTTT	CASSLSKVLGSTDTQYF	-	TRBV7-2	-	TRBJ2-3
TGTGCCAGCAAACCGCGTGGGGGAGAGAATTCACCCCTCCACTTT	CASKPRGGENSPLHF	few	TRBV12-3/TRBV12-4	-	TRBJ1-6
TGTGCCAGCAGCCCTCCCTCGGATAGCGTAACAGATACGCAGTATTTT	CASSPPSDSVTDTQYF	few	TRBV6-2/TRBV6-3	-	TRBJ2-3
TGTGCCAGCAGGACCCGACAGGACTACTCCTACGAGCAGTACTTC	CASRTRQDYSYEQYF	-	TRBV6-1	-	TRBJ2-7
TGTGCCAGCAGTCCTCACAGGGCGGAGGGCTACACCTTC	CASSPHRAEGYTF	few	TRBV12-3/TRBV12-4	-	TRBJ1-2
TGTGCCAGCAGCTCCCTAGCGGGAGTAAACTATGAGCAGTTCTTC	CASSSLAGVNYEQFF	many	TRBV5-6	TRBD2	TRBJ2-1